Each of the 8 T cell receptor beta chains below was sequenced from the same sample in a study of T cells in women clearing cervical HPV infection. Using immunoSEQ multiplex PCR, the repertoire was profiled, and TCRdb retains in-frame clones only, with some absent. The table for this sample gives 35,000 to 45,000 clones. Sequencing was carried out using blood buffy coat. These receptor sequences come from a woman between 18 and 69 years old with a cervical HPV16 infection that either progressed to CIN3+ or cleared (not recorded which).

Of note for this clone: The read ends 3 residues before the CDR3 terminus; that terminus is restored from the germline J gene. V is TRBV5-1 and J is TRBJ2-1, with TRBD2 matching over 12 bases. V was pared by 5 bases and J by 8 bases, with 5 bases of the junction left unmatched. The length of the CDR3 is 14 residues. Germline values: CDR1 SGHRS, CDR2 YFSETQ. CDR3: CASSPRTSGDEQFF. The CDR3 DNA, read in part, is TGCGCCAGCAGTCCAAGGACTAGCGGGGATGAG.

The part of the CDR3 DNA that was read is TGTGCCAGCAGACTTACAGGGGTTCCGCCAGAGACC. Translating it yields CASRLTGVPPET. The entire CDR3 sequence reads CASRLTGVPPETQYF. The V call is TRBV27, the J call TRBJ2-5; 7 bases align to TRBD1. The CDR3 end is not reached by the read, which stops 3 residues before it; the germline J gene fills it in. Germline CDR1 reads MNHEY; CDR2 reads SMNVEV (reference sequence). CDR3 length: 15 amino acids. Germline trimming cut 6 bases from V and 4 bases from J; bases unmatched to any gene: 11.

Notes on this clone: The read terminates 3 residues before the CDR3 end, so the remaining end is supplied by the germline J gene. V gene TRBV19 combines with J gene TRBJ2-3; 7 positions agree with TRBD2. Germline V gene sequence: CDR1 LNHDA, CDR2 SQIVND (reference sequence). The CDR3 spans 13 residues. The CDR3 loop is CASRMDPRETQYF. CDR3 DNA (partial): TGTGCCAGTAGGATGGACCCGCGGGAGACG.

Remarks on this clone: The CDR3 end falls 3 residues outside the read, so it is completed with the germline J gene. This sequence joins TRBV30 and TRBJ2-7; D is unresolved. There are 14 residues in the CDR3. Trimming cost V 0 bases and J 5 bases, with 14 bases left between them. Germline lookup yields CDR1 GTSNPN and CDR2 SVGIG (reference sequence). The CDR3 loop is CAWSVTRTQDEQYF. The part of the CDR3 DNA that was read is TGTGCCTGGAGTGTAACCAGAACCCAGGACGAG.

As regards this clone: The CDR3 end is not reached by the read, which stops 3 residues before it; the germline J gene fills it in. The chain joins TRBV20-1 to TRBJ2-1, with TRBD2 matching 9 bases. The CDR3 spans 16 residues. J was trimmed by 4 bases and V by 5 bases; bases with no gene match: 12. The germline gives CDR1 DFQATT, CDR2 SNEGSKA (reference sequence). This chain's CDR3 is CSAPLGSLAGYNEQFF. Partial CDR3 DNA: TGCAGTGCTCCGCTAGGTTCGCTAGCGGGGTACAATGAG.

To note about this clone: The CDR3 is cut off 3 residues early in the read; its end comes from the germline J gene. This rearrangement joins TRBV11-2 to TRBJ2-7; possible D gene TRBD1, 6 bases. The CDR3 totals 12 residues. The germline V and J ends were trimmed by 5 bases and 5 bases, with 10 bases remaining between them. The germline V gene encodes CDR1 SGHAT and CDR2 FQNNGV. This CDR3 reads CASSATGHEQYF. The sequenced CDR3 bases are TGTGCCAGCAGCGCCACAGGGCACGAG.

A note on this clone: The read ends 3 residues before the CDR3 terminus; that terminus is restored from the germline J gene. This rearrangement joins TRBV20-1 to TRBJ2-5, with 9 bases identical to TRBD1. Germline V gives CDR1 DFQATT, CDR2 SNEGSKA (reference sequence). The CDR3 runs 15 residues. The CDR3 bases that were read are TGCAGTGCCAAGAGGGCACAGGGGGCGGGAGATACC. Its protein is CSAKRAQGAGDT. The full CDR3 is CSAKRAQGAGDTQYF.

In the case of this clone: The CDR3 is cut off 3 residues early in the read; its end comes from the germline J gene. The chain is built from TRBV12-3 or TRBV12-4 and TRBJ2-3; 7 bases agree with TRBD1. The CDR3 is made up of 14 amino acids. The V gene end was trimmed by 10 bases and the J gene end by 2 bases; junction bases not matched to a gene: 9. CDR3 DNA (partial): TGTGCCACCTCGGACAGGCAAGACACAGATACG. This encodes CATSDRQDTDT. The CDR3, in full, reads CATSDRQDTDTQYF.